This TCR beta chain was sequenced for a study of immune characterization of retroperitoneal liposarcoma. TCRdb analysed the PCR reads with MiXCR anew, one entry per CDR3 protein. This table holds some 8,200 distinct CDR3 sequences, over 40% found once. This clonotype occurred a few times. Sequenced material: tumor tissue. The receptor was isolated from a male donor with retroperitoneal liposarcoma.

The CDR3 DNA sequence: TGTGCCAGCAGCTTAGTTGTCGGGGACACAGATACGCAGTATTTT. It encodes CASSLVVGDTDTQYF. The rearrangement uses TRBV11-3 and TRBJ2-3; TRBD2 might be the D (5 bases). The CDR3 length is 15 residues. Trimming removed 1 base from V and 2 bases from J, with 10 bases in between. CDR1 is SGHNT and CDR2 is YENEEA in the germline V gene.